This T cell receptor beta chain came from a study of patients and donors after allogeneic stem cell transplantation. TCRdb re-called the RT-PCR reads through MiXCR, storing one row per CDR3 protein. Of about 12,000 distinct CDR3 sequences listed, around 27% were seen once; the top ten hold 51%. The TCR comes from a human donor who was either an allogeneic HSCT recipient or a stem cell or donor lymphocyte infusion donor (not recorded which). It is not recorded whose cells these are; they may come from a transplant donor. Specimen: blood, either unsorted or a sorted T cell fraction (not recorded which).

This CDR3 is CASSLGQGGWTEAFF. CDR3 nucleotides: TGTGCCAGCAGTTTAGGACAGGGCGGTTGGACTGAAGCTTTCTTT. The chain is built from TRBV27 and TRBJ1-1; TRBD1 aligns across 8 bases. CDR1 is MNHEY and CDR2 is SMNVEV in the germline V gene (reference sequence). The CDR3 contains 15 residues. The V segment lost 2 bases and the J segment 5 bases; nucleotides outside the gene matches: 7.